This is a list of T cell receptor beta chains from one sample in a study of memory CD4+ T cells and cytomegalovirus serostatus. Sequencing used immunoSEQ multiplex PCR; TCRdb keeps in-frame clones, though not all of them. The sample lists about 92,000 clones; 80% were seen once. Sequences were obtained from memory CD4+ T cells from blood. The receptor set was obtained from an adult in good health and CMV-seropositive. The CDR3 runs from the conserved cysteine through the conserved F or W. The D gene is left open where the match is weak. The size of a clone is reported for some rows only, either as once, few or many, or as a class for expanded clones.

cdr3_nt cdr3_aa cdr3_length j_call v_call clone_size d_call
TGTGCCAGCAGCTTAGATGTCGCTGGGTATGGCTACACCTTC CASSLDVAGYGYTF 14 TRBJ1-2 TRBV11-2 - -
TGTGCCAGTAGTCCCCCGACAGGGGGCCTTGGCCAGCCCCAGCATTTT CASSPPTGGLGQPQHF 16 TRBJ1-5 TRBV19 - TRBD1
TGTGCTAGTGGTTTGGACGGACAGGGGGGCTACACCTTC CASGLDGQGGYTF 13 TRBJ1-2 TRBV12-5 - TRBD1
TGCGCCTGCTCCCCCGCTATCGAGGCTACGCAGTATTTT CACSPAIEATQYF 13 TRBJ2-3 TRBV10-1 few -
TGTGCCAGCAGTCGTTGGACTAGCGCGGAGACCCAGTACTTC CASSRWTSAETQYF 14 TRBJ2-5 TRBV5-4 - TRBD2
TGTGCCAGCAGTTTATCCGGGGTAGCGGGAACAGATACGCAGTATTTT CASSLSGVAGTDTQYF 16 TRBJ2-3 TRBV28 once TRBD2
TGTGCCAGCAGCTTAGCGGGGGGGAGTATATTCAATGAGCAGTTCTTC CASSLAGGSIFNEQFF 16 TRBJ2-1 TRBV7-9 few TRBD2
TGTGCCAGCAGCTTAAGGGGAGGCTACGAGCAGTACTTC CASSLRGGYEQYF 13 TRBJ2-7 TRBV7-2 - -
TGTGCCAGCAGCGTAGGAGGGCGGGAGGTCAATGAGCAGTTCTTC CASSVGGREVNEQFF 15 TRBJ2-1 TRBV9 - TRBD2
TGTGCCAGCAGCTTCCCAAGGGGGCGCTCCCCAAACAATGAGCAGTTCTTC CASSFPRGRSPNNEQFF 17 TRBJ2-1 TRBV5-4 - TRBD1
TGCGCCAGCAGCTTGGGGACGGACGAGGGCTACACCTTC CASSLGTDEGYTF 13 TRBJ1-2 TRBV5-1 few -
TGTGCCAGCAGCTTAGAGAACTTCTCCTACGAGCAGTACTTC CASSLENFSYEQYF 14 TRBJ2-7 TRBV11-2 - -
TGCAGCGTAGTCAGCAGGGGGCTTGAGACCCAGTACTTC CSVVSRGLETQYF 13 TRBJ2-5 TRBV29-1 - TRBD1
TGTGCTAGTGGCCTCGAAGCCTCAACAGGGGAGCAGTTCTTC CASGLEASTGEQFF 14 TRBJ2-1 TRBV12-5 - -
TGTGCCACCAGCAGGGATAGCGGGAGACGGTTCTTC CATSRDSGRRFF 12 TRBJ2-1 TRBV15 few TRBD2
TGTGCCAGCAGCGAACGACAGGTCGTTGGCTACACCTTC CASSERQVVGYTF 13 TRBJ1-2 TRBV6-1 - -
TGTGCCAGCAGTTACGGGGGCAGGGGAGGCACTGAAGCTTTCTTT CASSYGGRGGTEAFF 15 TRBJ1-1 TRBV6-6 - -
TGTGCCAGTAGTATGGGAGTTCAATTTGGCTACACCTTC CASSMGVQFGYTF 13 TRBJ1-2 TRBV19 - -
TGTGCCAGCAGTGTGTTTCAGACTAGCTCCTACGAGCAGTACTTC CASSVFQTSSYEQYF 15 TRBJ2-7 TRBV2 - -
TGTGCCAGTAGTATAGATAGCTGGACGTCCGAGCAGTACTTC CASSIDSWTSEQYF 14 TRBJ2-7 TRBV19 - -
TGTGCCAGCAGCCCCCCGGAAGCAGATAACACTGAAGCTTTCTTT CASSPPEADNTEAFF 15 TRBJ1-1 TRBV9 few -
TGTGCCAGCAGCCTCGGGACCCTAAAGGAAAAACTGTTTTTT CASSLGTLKEKLFF 14 TRBJ1-4 TRBV28 - -
TGTGCCAGCAGCAAGGGACCAACAGGGCTGTCCCACTACGAGCAGTACTTC CASSKGPTGLSHYEQYF 17 TRBJ2-7 TRBV7-8 - -
TGTGCCAGCAGCTCTGGACTAGCGGGAGTGGAGCAGTACTTC CASSSGLAGVEQYF 14 TRBJ2-7 TRBV7-3 - TRBD2
TGTGCCAGCAGTGAGGCTAGCGGGGCCGGCGGGGAGCTGTTTTTT CASSEASGAGGELFF 15 TRBJ2-2 TRBV25-1 - TRBD2
TGTGCCAGCAGTGACGGGGAGGCGGGAGATCAGCCCCAGCATTTT CASSDGEAGDQPQHF 15 TRBJ1-5 TRBV2 - -
TGTGCCAGCAGCTCCAAGGGAGGTGGGCGCCGGGAGGGTACTGAAGCTTTCTTT CASSSKGGGRREGTEAFF 18 TRBJ1-1 TRBV5-4 - -
TGCGCCAGCAGCCAAGACCCCAGGGTTGGTAATGAGCAGTTCTTC CASSQDPRVGNEQFF 15 TRBJ2-1 TRBV4-3 - -
TGCAGCGCCGCACCGGGAGGGCCTTACTATGAGCAGTTCTTC CSAAPGGPYYEQFF 14 TRBJ2-1 TRBV29-1 - TRBD2
TGTGCCAGCTCACTGAGCTCACAGAGCACAGATACGCAGTATTTT CASSLSSQSTDTQYF 15 TRBJ2-3 TRBV18 - -
TGTGCCAGCAGCCTGACAGGGGGGCCTCAAGAGACCCAGTACTTC CASSLTGGPQETQYF 15 TRBJ2-5 TRBV7-9 - TRBD1
TGTGCCAGCAGCCCTTTTGGACAGGCCATGGAAGCTTTCTTT CASSPFGQAMEAFF 14 TRBJ1-1 TRBV5-6 few TRBD1
TGTGCCAGCAGTTCCCCCCTTTCCGGGACAGGGGTTTACGAGCAGTACTTC CASSSPLSGTGVYEQYF 17 TRBJ2-7 TRBV28 - TRBD1
TGTGCCAGCAGCTTAGCGGGACACTATGGCTACACCTTC CASSLAGHYGYTF 13 TRBJ1-2 TRBV7-9 - -
TGTGCCAGCAGCTTAGTTTTGGGTGGGGATGAAAAACTGTTTTTT CASSLVLGGDEKLFF 15 TRBJ1-4 TRBV7-6 - -
TGTGCCAGTAGTAGGATAGGTGGCGGTTCTTACAATGAGCAGTTCTTC CASSRIGGGSYNEQFF 16 TRBJ2-1 TRBV19 once -
TGTGCCAGCAGCCCCCGGGGGGGACCAGATACGCAGTATTTT CASSPRGGPDTQYF 14 TRBJ2-3 TRBV7-2 - TRBD2
TGTGCCAGCAGTTATGGTATAAATGAGCAGTTCTTC CASSYGINEQFF 12 TRBJ2-1 TRBV6-5 - -
TGCGCCAGCAGCCAAGATTGGCTAGCGGGGGACAATGAGCAGTTCTTC CASSQDWLAGDNEQFF 16 TRBJ2-1 TRBV4-3 - TRBD2
TGTGCCAGCAGCTTTAGACTAGCGGGTCACAATGAGCAGTTCTTC CASSFRLAGHNEQFF 15 TRBJ2-1 TRBV5-6 - TRBD2
TGTGCCAGTAGTTCGCGGCGGGAGACCCAGTACTTC CASSSRRETQYF 12 TRBJ2-5 TRBV19 - -
TGTGCCAGCAGCCAAGAGTCCCTTAACCCCACTGAAGCTTTCTTT CASSQESLNPTEAFF 15 TRBJ1-1 TRBV4-2 - -
TGTGCCAGCAGTTATCAGGACCCCCGGGCGGATACGCAGTATTTT CASSYQDPRADTQYF 15 TRBJ2-3 TRBV6-6 - -
TGTGCCAGCAGGTTCGACCTTTCGGGGGCCAACGTCCTGACTTTC CASRFDLSGANVLTF 15 TRBJ2-6 TRBV6-5 - -
TGTGCCAGCAGTGAACAGGGAGGCACTGAAGCTTTCTTT CASSEQGGTEAFF 13 TRBJ1-1 TRBV25-1 - -
TGTGCCAGCAGACTTCAGAGAGGGTATGGCTACACCTTC CASRLQRGYGYTF 13 TRBJ1-2 TRBV2 - -
TGTGCCAGCATCGCCGGAGGAGGAAGGCAAGAGACCCAGTACTTC CASIAGGGRQETQYF 15 TRBJ2-5 TRBV28 - -
TGTGCCAGCAGTGAAGTGGGATTACGATACAATGAGCAGTTCTTC CASSEVGLRYNEQFF 15 TRBJ2-1 TRBV6-1 few -
TGCAGCGCCTGGACAGGGGGTAGCACTGAAGCTTTCTTT CSAWTGGSTEAFF 13 TRBJ1-1 TRBV29-1 - TRBD1
TGTGCCAGCAGCCAACAGCGGGAGGCTAATGAGCAGTTCTTC CASSQQREANEQFF 14 TRBJ2-1 TRBV4-2 - TRBD2
TGTGCCAGCAGCCGCATCGGAACAGGCCATAACTATGGCTACACCTTC CASSRIGTGHNYGYTF 16 TRBJ1-2 TRBV5-4 - -
TGTGCCAGCAGCAAAAAAAGAGGAGGGACCCGGATTAGCACAGATACGCAGTATTTT CASSKKRGGTRISTDTQYF 19 TRBJ2-3 TRBV5-4 - -
TGTGCCAGCAGTTCGCATCGCAACCCTAACAATGAGCAGTTCTTC CASSSHRNPNNEQFF 15 TRBJ2-1 TRBV27 - -